A selection of T cell receptor beta chains follows, all from one sample in a study of chemoradiotherapy in HPV16-positive cancers. TCRdb's table, derived via immunoSEQ multiplex PCR, lists solely in-frame clones and lacks some. The repertoire holds about 29,000 clones, with 91% as singletons. This specimen was blood, taken from a patient who underwent chemoradiotherapy. Receptors were obtained from a human donor with HPV-associated anogenital cancer. Each CDR3 is given with its conserved first and last residue. Fields, in order: clone size, J gene, D gene, V gene, CDR3 protein, CDR3 DNA. The D gene is left open where the match is weak. Rows may omit the clone size; those that give it use once, few, many or a size class.

NA	TRBJ1-1	NA	TRBV14	CASSQLGAYTEAFF	TGTGCCAGCAGCCAATTGGGGGCCTACACTGAAGCTTTCTTT
NA	TRBJ2-5	TRBD1	TRBV4-1	CASSQDPTGGASMETQYF	TGCGCCAGCAGCCAAGATCCGACAGGGGGGGCCTCAATGGAGACCCAGTACTTC
NA	TRBJ1-3	NA	TRBV30	CAWSVGYGNTIYF	TGTGCCTGGAGTGTGGGGTATGGAAACACCATATATTTT
NA	TRBJ2-5	TRBD2	TRBV15	CATSLGLAGGGETQYF	TGTGCCACCAGCCTCGGACTAGCGGGAGGGGGAGAGACCCAGTACTTC
NA	TRBJ1-1	NA	TRBV27	CASGGPWESTEAFF	TGTGCCAGCGGGGGCCCTTGGGAGAGCACTGAAGCTTTCTTT
NA	TRBJ1-4	NA	TRBV7-8	CASSWSGTGGIWEKLFF	TGTGCCAGCAGCTGGTCCGGGACCGGGGGGATCTGGGAAAAACTGTTTTTT
NA	TRBJ2-7	NA	TRBV28	CASSLLVTGGEQYF	TGTGCCAGCAGTTTATTAGTAACGGGCGGAGAGCAGTACTTC
NA	TRBJ2-1	NA	TRBV27	CASSPRADSSYNEQFF	TGTGCCAGCAGTCCCCGAGCGGATAGCTCCTACAATGAGCAGTTCTTC
few	TRBJ1-6	TRBD1	TRBV5-4	CASSLAGQGANSPLHF	TGTGCCAGCAGCTTGGCGGGACAGGGGGCTAATTCACCCCTCCACTTT
NA	TRBJ1-2	NA	TRBV5-1	CASSPRGDDYGYTF	TGCGCCAGCAGCCCTCGGGGGGATGACTATGGCTACACCTTC
NA	TRBJ2-7	NA	TRBV5-4	CASSFTGSREQYF	TGTGCCAGCAGCTTTACAGGGTCTCGCGAGCAGTACTTC
NA	TRBJ1-1	NA	TRBV6-5	CASSTQVNTEAFF	TGTGCCAGCAGTACCCAGGTGAACACTGAAGCTTTCTTT
NA	TRBJ1-5	TRBD1	TRBV6-6	CASSLDRSGNQPQHF	TGTGCCAGCAGCCTGGACAGGTCGGGCAATCAGCCCCAGCATTTT
NA	TRBJ1-4	NA	TRBV7-9	CASSRLFGGRDEKLFF	TGTGCCAGCAGCCGACTATTCGGGGGTCGGGATGAAAAACTGTTTTTT
NA	TRBJ1-5	TRBD1	TRBV7-8	CASSLASGGQPQHF	TGTGCCAGCAGCTTAGCTTCAGGGGGTCAGCCCCAGCATTTT
once	TRBJ1-2	NA	TRBV28	CASTSGEGVPGYTF	TGTGCCAGCACCTCGGGGGAGGGGGTCCCTGGCTACACCTTC
NA	TRBJ1-2	NA	TRBV28	CASTHRVGQGGGYTF	TGTGCCAGCACCCATAGAGTGGGGCAGGGAGGGGGCTACACCTTC
NA	TRBJ1-5	NA	TRBV11-2	CASSGAGDPNNQPQHF	TGTGCCAGCAGCGGGGCAGGGGACCCCAATAATCAGCCCCAGCATTTT
NA	TRBJ1-1	NA	TRBV20-1	CSARGNTEAFF	TGCAGTGCTCGGGGGAACACTGAAGCTTTCTTT
NA	TRBJ2-3	NA	TRBV7-2	CASSLAHSETQYF	TGTGCCAGCAGCTTAGCGCATAGTGAGACGCAGTATTTT
NA	TRBJ2-6	TRBD1	TRBV9	CASSEGTAGANVLTF	TGTGCCAGCAGCGAGGGGACAGCTGGGGCCAACGTCCTGACTTTC
NA	TRBJ2-7	TRBD1	TRBV6-1	CASSDFDRVVPYEQYF	TGTGCCAGCAGTGATTTTGACAGGGTAGTTCCCTACGAGCAGTACTTC
NA	TRBJ1-2	NA	TRBV6-5	CASSYGRGANYGYTF	TGTGCCAGCAGCTACGGCAGGGGAGCTAACTATGGCTACACCTTC
NA	TRBJ2-1	NA	TRBV7-9	CASSVRRTAWRDEQFF	TGTGCCAGCAGCGTAAGACGGACGGCCTGGAGGGATGAGCAGTTCTTC
NA	TRBJ2-7	NA	TRBV6-6	CASSYRMWEAF	TGTGCCAGCAGTTACCGTATGTGGGAGGCGTTC
NA	TRBJ2-3	TRBD2	TRBV7-7	CASSLSGGETDTQYF	TGTGCTAGCAGCCTTAGCGGGGGTGAGACAGATACGCAGTATTTT
few	TRBJ1-3	NA	TRBV6-5	CASSYSRDISGNTIYF	TGTGCCAGCAGTTACTCAAGGGACATCTCTGGAAACACCATATATTTT
NA	TRBJ2-7	TRBD2	TRBV4-1	CASSQDSSGRAFTYEQYF	TGCGCCAGCAGCCAAGATAGTAGCGGGAGGGCCTTCACCTACGAGCAGTACTTC
NA	TRBJ2-3	TRBD2	TRBV4-2	CASSQDSPGLAGPATQYF	TGTGCCAGCAGCCAAGATTCGCCGGGACTAGCGGGCCCAGCTACGCAGTATTTT
NA	TRBJ2-1	TRBD2	TRBV7-6	CASSLGRGGFNEQFF	TGTGCCAGCAGCTTAGGGCGGGGGGGCTTCAATGAGCAGTTCTTC
once	TRBJ2-1	NA	TRBV18	CASSLTRGNNEQFF	TGTGCCAGCTCACTAACTAGGGGTAACAATGAGCAGTTCTTC
NA	TRBJ2-1	TRBD2	TRBV4-1	CASSQAQRGYNEQFF	TGCGCCAGCAGCCAAGCACAGCGGGGTTACAATGAGCAGTTCTTC